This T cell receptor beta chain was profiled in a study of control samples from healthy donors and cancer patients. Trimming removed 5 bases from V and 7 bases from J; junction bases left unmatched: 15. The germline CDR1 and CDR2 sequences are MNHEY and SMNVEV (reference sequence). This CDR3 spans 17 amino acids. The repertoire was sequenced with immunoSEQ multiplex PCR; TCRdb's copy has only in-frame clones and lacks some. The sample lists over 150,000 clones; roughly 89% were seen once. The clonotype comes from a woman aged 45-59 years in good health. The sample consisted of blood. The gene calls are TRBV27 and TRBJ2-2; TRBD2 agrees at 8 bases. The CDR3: CASSPLEAGGRGGELFF. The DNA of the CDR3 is TGTGCCAGCAGTCCTCTTGAGGCGGGAGGTCGTGGCGGGGAGCTGTTTTTT.